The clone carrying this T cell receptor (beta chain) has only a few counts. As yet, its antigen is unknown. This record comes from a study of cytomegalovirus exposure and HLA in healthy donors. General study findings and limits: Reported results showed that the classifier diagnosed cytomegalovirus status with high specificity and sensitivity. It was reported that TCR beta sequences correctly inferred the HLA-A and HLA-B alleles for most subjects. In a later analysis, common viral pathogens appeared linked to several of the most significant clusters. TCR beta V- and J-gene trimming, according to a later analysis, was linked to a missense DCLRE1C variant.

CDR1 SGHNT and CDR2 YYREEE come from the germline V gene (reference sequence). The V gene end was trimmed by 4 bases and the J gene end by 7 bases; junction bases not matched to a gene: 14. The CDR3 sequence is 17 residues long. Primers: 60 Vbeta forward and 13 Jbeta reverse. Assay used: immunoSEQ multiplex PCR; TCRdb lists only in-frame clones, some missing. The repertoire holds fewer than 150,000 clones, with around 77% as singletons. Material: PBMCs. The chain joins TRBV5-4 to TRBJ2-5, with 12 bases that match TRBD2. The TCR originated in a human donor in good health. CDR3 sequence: CASSPPEQGLAGRTQYF. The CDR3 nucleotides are TGTGCCAGCAGCCCACCGGAACAAGGACTAGCGGGAAGGACCCAGTACTTC.